The 12 T cell receptor beta chains presented below share a single source sample, sequenced in a study of OX40 agonist ivuxolimab in advanced cancers. Receptors were amplified or captured by the immunoSEQ multiplex PCR assay. Not all clones reach the TCRdb copy of this immuneACCESS table, which keeps in-frame sequences only. Checked studies attribute under half of the gap to unresolved V genes and leave the rest unexplained. The sample profile shows roughly 79,000 clones; about 89% of them were found once. The top ten hold around 1.5% of the sample. Sequenced here: CD4+ or CD8+ T cells sorted from blood, sampled in a trial of the OX40 agonist ivuxolimab. The receptors here all came from an adult with an advanced solid tumor such as melanoma, head and neck, liver or kidney cancer.

This chain joins TRBV6-5 and TRBJ1-2, with D perhaps TRBD1 (5 bases). The germline CDR1 and CDR2 sequences are MNHEY and SVGAGI. V dropped 0 bases and J dropped 4 bases, with 9 bases sitting between them. This CDR3 has 14 residues. CDR3 region: CASSYSDSFYGYTF. The DNA of the CDR3 is TGTGCCAGCAGTTACTCCGACAGCTTCTATGGCTACACCTTC.

The V call is TRBV7-9, the J call TRBJ2-7; 7 bases are shared with TRBD2. Germline CDR1 and CDR2: SEHNR and FQNEAQ (reference sequence). CDR3 length: 16 amino acids. V gave up 5 bases and J gave up 7 bases; unmatched junction bases: 17. The CDR3 DNA sequence: TGTGCCAGCAGCCCCCAGACTAGCTTAAGTCTTCGGGAGCAGTACTTC. The encoded protein is CASSPQTSLSLREQYF.

This chain connects TRBV28 to TRBJ2-7, with D perhaps TRBD1 (6 bases). Germline V CDR1 and CDR2: MDHEN, SYDVKM. Trimming removed 1 base at V and 2 bases at J, with 12 bases between. There are 15 residues in the CDR3. The CDR3 nucleotides read TGTGCCAGCAGTTTATACCAGGGGCCCCCCTACGAGCAGTACTTC. Its translation: CASSLYQGPPYEQYF.

Only one count was recorded for this clone. This chain connects TRBV28 to TRBJ1-4; D may be TRBD1 (5 bases). Germline CDR1 and CDR2: MDHEN and SYDVKM. V was clipped by 6 bases and J by 0 bases, with 11 bases between them. The CDR3 loop spans 15 amino acids. The CDR3 DNA reads as TGTGCCAGCAGAGTCGGGGGGGCAACTAATGAAAAACTGTTTTTT. This translates into CASRVGGATNEKLFF.

This chain uses TRBV28 with TRBJ1-1; 9 positions match TRBD1. V shed 7 bases, J shed 9 bases, and the junction held 12 bases outside the gene matches. Per the germline V gene, CDR1 is MDHEN and CDR2 is SYDVKM. The CDR3 is 14 amino acids. CDR3 bases: TGTGCCAGCACCCCCCTGGGGACAGGGCGGCAAGCTTTCTTT. Its translation: CASTPLGTGRQAFF.

The rearrangement links TRBV7-2 to TRBJ2-5, with TRBD2 as a possible D gene (7 bases). V was trimmed by 6 bases and J by 6 bases, leaving 20 bases between them. Germline values: CDR1 SGHTA, CDR2 FQGNSA. The CDR3 covers 15 residues. This CDR3 is CASRPSTGGAQTQYF. In DNA, the CDR3 is TGTGCCAGCAGACCGTCGACGGGGGGCGCACAGACCCAGTACTTC.

This chain uses TRBV28 with TRBJ1-1; 7 bases are a match to TRBD1. Germline V gene data show CDR1 as MDHEN and CDR2 as SYDVKM. CDR3 size: 17 residues. Germline trimming cut 0 bases from V and 3 bases from J; bases unmatched to any gene: 10. The DNA for the CDR3 is TGTGCCAGCAGTTTATGGGGAACAGGGGCAGGAGACACTGAAGCTTTCTTT. It is translated as CASSLWGTGAGDTEAFF.

The sample holds one count of this clone. This rearrangement joins TRBV10-1 to TRBJ2-1; D unclear. V gave up 0 bases and J gave up 9 bases, with 6 bases separating them. Per the germline V gene, CDR1 is WNHNN and CDR2 is SYGVQD (reference sequence). The CDR3 has 12 amino acids. CDR3 nucleotide sequence: TGCGCCAGCAGTGAGTCCCAAACTGAGCAGTTCTTC. Amino acids: CASSESQTEQFF.

The rearrangement links TRBV30 to TRBJ2-7; 7 nucleotides agree with TRBD2. V shed 0 bases and J 5 bases; nucleotides not matched to a gene: 13. CDR1 and CDR2 (germline): GTSNPN, SVGIG (reference sequence). The CDR3 consists of 16 residues. The chain's CDR3 is CAWSVRGVSWRHEQYF. DNA of the CDR3: TGTGCCTGGAGTGTACGGGGGGTTAGTTGGCGCCACGAGCAGTACTTC.

This chain joins TRBV7-9 and TRBJ1-3; no firm D call. The germline V gene encodes CDR1 SEHNR and CDR2 FQNEAQ (reference sequence). The CDR3 has 14 residues. The V gene lost 5 bases and the J gene lost 0 bases, with 8 bases spanning the gap. The CDR3: CASSTYTSGNTIYF. The CDR3, as DNA: TGTGCCAGCAGCACGTACACCTCTGGAAACACCATATATTTT.

The V gene is TRBV10-3, the J gene TRBJ2-7; TRBD2 aligns across 10 bases. Trimming took 4 bases from V and 0 from J; bases not matched to a gene: 0. CDR1 and CDR2 (germline): ENHRY, SYGVKD. The CDR3 is 14 residues long. This chain's CDR3 is CAISASGSSYEQYF. Written as DNA, the CDR3 is TGTGCCATCAGTGCTAGCGGGAGCTCCTACGAGCAGTACTTC.

The rearrangement joins TRBV7-2 to TRBJ1-2; possibly TRBD1 for D (6 bases). V was cut by 5 bases and J by 4 bases, with 20 bases left in between. The CDR3 contains 16 residues. Germline lookup yields CDR1 SGHTA and CDR2 FQGNSA. The CDR3: CASSAGGSGKTYGYTF. The CDR3 nucleotides read TGTGCCAGCAGCGCGGGGGGCAGCGGAAAGACCTATGGCTACACCTTC.